This T cell receptor beta chain was sequenced for a study of T cells in Graves' hyperthyroidism and ophthalmopathy. With respect to this clonotype: The antigen is unknown. A read error may produce the germline difference seen at one junction end.

The germline V gene encodes CDR1 KGHDR and CDR2 SFDVKD. CDR3 size: 15 residues. Reasons for excluding patients were uncontrolled infection, other autoimmune disease, pregnancy or lactation. Clinical symptoms, serum thyroxine, TRAb, thyroid ultrasound and orbital computed tomography established diagnosis. Amplified TCR beta CDR3 regions came from RNA transcripts. The HTBI set primed first-round TCR CDR3 RT-PCR. MiXCR, run by TCRdb on the multiplex PCR reads, gives a single entry per CDR3 protein. The sample includes around 620,000 distinct CDR3 sequences, more than 45% seen only once; the top ten take 15% to 20%. The study, taken as a whole, reports: Ophthalmopathy onset followed model prediction by a median approximately 5.9 months. Ophthalmopathy could be told apart from stable hyperthyroidism with a 13 V-J model.

The TCR sequence derives from an adult woman with Graves' disease, either hyperthyroidism or ophthalmopathy (not recorded which). This sequence joins TRBV24-1 and TRBJ2-2, with no clear D. The sample comprised peripheral blood or thyroid tissue (not recorded which). The CDR3 region has the DNA TGTGCCACTAGTGATTTTATAACGGGCACCGGGGAGCTGTTTTTT. Protein sequence: CATSDFITGTGELFF.